The 11 T cell receptor beta chains below all came from one sample that was sequenced in a study of T cell repertoires in cytomegalovirus infection. For these TCRs, the target antigens are not known. TCRdb called the reads again in MiXCR, with one record for every CDR3 protein. The data contain hundreds of thousands of distinct CDR3 sequences, just under 30% of them singletons. The specimen was cultured PBMCs, collected from culture after CMV antigen stimulation. The receptors stem from a human donor in good health (CMV status not recorded). Some clones in this sample may be carry-over from other donors' samples.

This clonotype came up a few times. The chain uses TRBV3-1 and TRBJ2-7; D might be TRBD2 (7 bases). The germline CDR1 and CDR2 sequences are LGHDT and YNNKEL (reference sequence). Trimming took off 4 bases at V and 6 bases at J, with 19 bases between the two ends. The CDR3 totals 15 residues. CDR3 amino acids: CASSPTGGPVREQYF. CDR3 nucleotides: TGTGCCAGCAGCCCGACCGGGGGGCCGGTTCGCGAGCAGTACTTC.

This clonotype has a handful of counts. This rearrangement joins TRBV3-1 to TRBJ2-7; D remains unclear. Per germline, CDR1 LGHDT and CDR2 YNNKEL (reference sequence). The CDR3 consists of 12 residues. V lost 4 bases to trimming and J lost 6 bases, with 10 bases between them. CDR3 loop: CASSRLEAEQYF. In nucleotides, the CDR3 is TGTGCCAGCAGCCGTCTCGAGGCCGAGCAGTACTTC.

This clonotype appeared a single time. The chain uses TRBV4-1 and TRBJ1-1, with D perhaps TRBD1 (5 bases). Trimming left V 5 bases short and J 4 bases short, with 14 bases between. Germline V lookup: CDR1 MGHRA, CDR2 YSYEKL. This CDR3 contains 14 residues. The DNA of the CDR3 is TGCGCCAGCAGCATCCAGGGTCAAACCACTGAAGCTTTCTTT. This codes for CASSIQGQTTEAFF.

This clonotype was detected a few times. This chain joins TRBV7-2 and TRBJ2-3; D may be TRBD2 (6 bases). The germline CDR1 and CDR2 sequences are SGHTA and FQGNSA. The CDR3 extends over 14 amino acids. The ends were cut back, 5 bases at V and 6 bases at J, with 15 bases in the middle. The CDR3 loop reads CASSTGLGGDTQYF. The CDR3 coding sequence is TGTGCCAGCAGCACGGGACTCGGTGGTGATACGCAGTATTTT.

The chain carries TRBV5-4 and TRBJ2-5; D could derive from TRBD1 or TRBD2 (5 bases each). The ends were cut back, 2 bases at V and 0 bases at J, with 8 bases in the middle. The CDR3 runs 14 residues. Germline values: CDR1 SGHNT, CDR2 YYREEE (reference sequence). CDR3 protein: CASSFGGHQETQYF. DNA for the CDR3: TGTGCCAGCAGCTTTGGGGGACACCAAGAGACCCAGTACTTC. Drawing the rest from reference TRBV5-4 and TRBJ2-5, the complete variable domain is ETGVTQSPTHLIKTRGQQVTLRCSSQSGHNTVSWYQQALGQGPQFIFQYYREEENGRGNFPPRFSGLQFPNYSSELNVNALELDDSALYLCASSFGGHQETQYFGPGTRLLVL.

V gene TRBV10-3 combines with J gene TRBJ1-5, with D perhaps TRBD1 (5 bases). Trimming shortened V by 10 bases and J by 0 bases, and 13 bases separated the two germline ends. Germline loops: CDR1 ENHRY, CDR2 SYGVKD. This CDR3 region has 14 residues. CDR3 amino acids: CATGTDYSNQPQHF. The CDR3 DNA sequence: TGTGCCACCGGGACGGATTATAGCAATCAGCCCCAGCATTTT.

This clonotype was detected a few times. This rearrangement joins TRBV24-1 to TRBJ2-5; D unresolved. Trimming removed 3 bases from V and 6 bases from J, with 10 bases in between. The CDR3 is 13 residues long. The V gene's germline CDR1 is KGHDR and CDR2 SFDVKD. Here the CDR3 DNA reads TGTGCCACCAGTGATGCAATGCAGAAGACCCAGTACTTC. Translating it yields CATSDAMQKTQYF.

This clonotype came up a few times. The CDR3 region is CASNRPGTGGQQYF. The CDR3 DNA sequence: TGCGCCAGCAACCGCCCCGGGACAGGGGGCCAGCAGTACTTC. V is TRBV4-1 and J is TRBJ2-7, with 12 bases identical to TRBD1. This CDR3 region has 14 residues. The V gene's germline CDR1 is MGHRA and CDR2 YSYEKL. Germline trimming cut 7 bases from V and 8 bases from J; bases unmatched to any gene: 9.

This clonotype was seen only a few times. The J gene is TRBJ2-3, the V gene TRBV20-1, with 10 bases that match TRBD2. V lost 2 bases to trimming and J lost 3 bases; unmatched junction nucleotides: 2. The germline gives CDR1 DFQATT, CDR2 SNEGSKA (reference sequence). This CDR3 has 14 residues. As DNA, the CDR3 is TGCAGTGCTAGAAATAGCGGGGGGACAGATACGCAGTATTTT. Translated, it gives CSARNSGGTDTQYF.

The rearrangement uses TRBV4-1 and TRBJ2-1; D ambiguous. CDR3 length equals 16 residues. Germline-derived CDR1 and CDR2 are MGHRA and YSYEKL. Deletions cut 0 bases from V and 0 bases from J, with 9 bases between. The CDR3 is CASSQEPAPSYNEQFF. In DNA form, the CDR3 reads TGCGCCAGCAGCCAAGAACCAGCGCCCTCCTACAATGAGCAGTTCTTC.

V is TRBV11-2 and J is TRBJ2-1, with 12 nucleotides matching TRBD2. The germline V gene encodes CDR1 SGHAT and CDR2 FQNNGV. V lost 2 bases, J lost 10 bases, and 6 bases stayed unmatched. This CDR3 comprises 15 residues. The chain's CDR3 is CASSLWTSGVGEQFF. Here the CDR3 DNA reads TGTGCCAGCAGCTTATGGACTAGCGGGGTGGGGGAGCAGTTCTTC.